The 28 T cell receptor beta chains below come from one sample, sequenced in a study of shared clonotypes between healthy human individuals (dated by TCRdb to 2020 to 2021). Library method: the immunoSEQ multiplex PCR assay. TCRdb mirrors the immuneACCESS table, restricted to in-frame sequences. Some clones are absent from its copies; in checked studies, under half trace to an unresolved V gene, and the reason for the others is unknown. Recorded for this sample are hundreds of thousands of clones; approximately 77% of them occurred a single time. About 12% of the sample belongs to the ten largest clones. Specimen: PBMCs. These receptors came from a woman aged 40 to 50 in good health. Some clones in this sample may be carry-over from other donors' samples.

The chain employs TRBV18 and TRBJ2-3; D ambiguous. Germline V gene lookup returns CDR1 KGHSH and CDR2 LQKENI. The CDR3 runs to 14 residues. V was cut by 6 bases and J by 1 base, with 11 bases left in between. The CDR3 sequence is CASSPDLRTDTQYF. The CDR3 DNA follows: TGTGCCAGCTCTCCCGACTTACGCACAGATACGCAGTATTTT.

Notes on this clone: With a far larger clone one base away, a read error is the likely cause. The CDR3 nucleotides are TGCGCCAGCAGCCGGGGACTAGAGGCAGATACGCAGTATTTT. Residues: CASSRGLEADTQYF. The rearrangement links TRBV4-3 to TRBJ2-3, with 8 bases fitting TRBD2. The CDR3 length is 14 residues. Germline V gives CDR1 LGHNA, CDR2 YSLEER. V was clipped by 4 bases and J by 4 bases; unmatched bases: 4.

This clone came up once. The chain joins TRBV10-3 to TRBJ1-3; TRBD1 matches at 7 bases. V was pared by 3 bases and J by 2 bases, with 4 bases of the junction left unmatched. Germline V CDR1 and CDR2: ENHRY, SYGVKD. The CDR3 is made up of 15 amino acids. CDR3 nucleotides: TGTGCCATCAGTGATGGAGGGGGCACTGGAAACACCATATATTTT. Encoded protein: CAISDGGGTGNTIYF.

There are many counts of this clone. The genes are TRBV25-1 and TRBJ1-2; D gene unclear. Trimming took off 10 bases at V and 2 bases at J, with 11 bases between the two ends. The CDR3 spans 12 residues. Per germline, CDR1 MGHDK and CDR2 SYGVNS. In nucleotides, the CDR3 is TGTGCCACCTCTTACGACAACTATGGCTACACCTTC. Encoded protein: CATSYDNYGYTF.

The chain uses TRBV28 and TRBJ2-3; D gene uncertain. Per germline, CDR1 MDHEN and CDR2 SYDVKM. With 10 bases removed from V and 1 base from J, the gap between germline ends came to 15 bases. The CDR3 runs 14 residues. The CDR3 loop is CATTGLPGTDTQYF. The DNA for the CDR3 is TGTGCCACCACCGGGCTACCCGGCACAGATACGCAGTATTTT.

DNA for the CDR3: TGTGCCAGCAGTTACTCAGGGCTAGCGCGCTCCTACGAGCAGTACTTC. This sequence encodes CASSYSGLARSYEQYF. The chain joins TRBV6-5 to TRBJ2-7, with D possibly being TRBD2 (6 bases). Germline CDR1 is MNHEY and CDR2 is SVGAGI. Trimming cost V 0 bases and J 0 bases, with 12 bases left between them. The CDR3 consists of 16 residues.

The chain uses TRBV5-1 and TRBJ1-3; unclear D gene. The germline V gene has CDR1 SGHRS and CDR2 YFSETQ. This CDR3 has 13 residues. Trimming took off 0 bases at V and 8 bases at J, with 9 bases between the two ends. CDR3: CASSLAGEDTIYF. The CDR3 nucleotides read TGCGCCAGCAGCTTGGCCGGGGAGGACACCATATATTTT.

The chain uses TRBV7-9 and TRBJ1-2, with TRBD1 matching over 8 bases. CDR3 length: 13 amino acids. Germline CDR1 and CDR2: SEHNR and FQNEAQ (reference sequence). The junction had 5 bases not matched to a gene; V was cut back by 3 bases and J by 8 bases. The CDR3 coding sequence is TGTGCCAGCAGCTTTGGACAGGGAAGAGGCTACACCTTC. The encoded protein is CASSFGQGRGYTF.

This chain links TRBV5-1 with TRBJ1-4, with 7 nucleotides matching TRBD1. The germline V gene has CDR1 SGHRS and CDR2 YFSETQ. With V trimmed by 1 base and J by 4 bases, 4 bases remained unmatched. The CDR3 loop spans 15 amino acids. The CDR3: CASSLQGQINEKLFF. In nucleotides, the CDR3 is TGCGCCAGCAGCTTGCAGGGACAGATTAATGAAAAACTGTTTTTT.

V and J are TRBV6-5 and TRBJ1-6; TRBD1 agrees at 8 bases. Per the germline V gene, CDR1 is MNHEY and CDR2 is SVGAGI. This CDR3 spans 12 amino acids. V shed 6 bases, J shed 9 bases, and the junction held 1 base outside the gene matches. The CDR3 protein is CASSQGASPLHF. DNA of the CDR3: TGTGCCAGCAGCCAGGGGGCTTCACCCCTCCACTTT.

This clone came up once. The CDR3 DNA reads TGCAGCGTTTTAATGGAGACCCAGTACTTC. This encodes CSVLMETQYF. The V gene is TRBV29-1, the J gene TRBJ2-5; no clear D. Between the trimmed V and J ends, which lost 5 bases and 5 bases, there was a span of 6 bases. Germline CDR1 is SQVTM and CDR2 is ANQGSEA. CDR3 length: 10 residues. The variable domain in full, completed from reference TRBV29-1 and TRBJ2-5, reads SAVISQKPSRDICQRGTSLTIQCQVDSQVTMMFWYRQQPGQSLTLIATANQGSEATYESGFVIDKFPISRPNLTFSTLTVSNMSPEDSSIYLCSVLMETQYFGPGTRLLVL.

The chain joins TRBV29-1 to TRBJ2-3; a possible D gene is TRBD1 (6 bases). Trimming cost V 4 bases and J 1 base, with 18 bases left between them. In germline, CDR1 is SQVTM, CDR2 ANQGSEA. The CDR3 covers 16 residues. The CDR3 DNA reads TGCAGCGTTGCTGACGTCGGACAGCCCGGCACAGATACGCAGTATTTT. It codes for CSVADVGQPGTDTQYF.

The chain couples TRBV5-8 to TRBJ1-2; unclear D gene. CDR3 length: 14 amino acids. Between the trimmed V and J ends, which lost 0 bases and 4 bases, there was a span of 10 bases. CDR1 is SGHTS and CDR2 is YDEGEE in the germline V gene. This CDR3 reads CASSLVRTSYGYTF. The CDR3, as DNA: TGTGCCAGCAGCTTGGTGAGGACCTCCTATGGCTACACCTTC.

This clone was seen only once. The CDR3 bases are TGTGCCAGCGCGAACAGGCACAATGAAAAACTGTTTTTT. Encoded protein: CASANRHNEKLFF. The V call is TRBV6-5, the J call TRBJ1-4; D is possibly TRBD1 (5 bases). The germline V and J ends were trimmed by 8 bases and 5 bases, with 12 bases remaining between them. The length of the CDR3 is 13 residues. Germline CDR1 and CDR2: MNHEY and SVGAGI.

V gene TRBV18 combines with J gene TRBJ2-1, with 8 positions matching TRBD2. Germline V gives CDR1 KGHSH, CDR2 LQKENI. J lost 10 bases, V lost 2 bases, and 1 base had no gene match. This CDR3 contains 12 residues. The CDR3 bases are TGTGCCAGCTCACCAGGGACTAGAGAGCAGTTCTTC. The encoded protein is CASSPGTREQFF.

The chain couples TRBV11-2 to TRBJ2-3; 8 bases fit TRBD2. Germline-derived CDR1 and CDR2 are SGHAT and FQNNGV. J gave up 1 base and V 5 bases, and 2 bases lay outside the gene matches. The CDR3 consists of 14 residues. The CDR3 sequence: CASSATSGTDTQYF. CDR3 bases: TGTGCCAGCAGCGCGACTAGCGGCACAGATACGCAGTATTTT. The full variable domain, its missing parts supplied by reference TRBV11-2 and TRBJ2-3, is EAGVAQSPRYKIIEKRQSVAFWCNPISGHATLYWYQQILGQGPKLLIQFQNNGVVDDSQLPKDRFSAERLKGVDSTLKIQPAKLEDSAVYLCASSATSGTDTQYFGPGTRLTVL.

The chain couples TRBV6-6 to TRBJ2-7; D remains unclear. The CDR3 loop spans 13 amino acids. The germline V gene has CDR1 MNHNY and CDR2 SVGAGI (reference sequence). The germline V and J ends were trimmed by 0 bases and 6 bases, with 9 bases remaining between them. In DNA, the CDR3 is TGTGCCAGCAGTTACTCGGACGGTCTCGAGCAGTACTTC. Translation: CASSYSDGLEQYF.

The chain couples TRBV10-3 to TRBJ1-1, with a tentative D call TRBD1 (5 bases). The CDR3 runs 13 residues. V was clipped by 10 bases and J by 1 base, with 13 bases between them. Per the germline V gene, CDR1 is ENHRY and CDR2 is SYGVKD. This CDR3 reads CATKTGSNTEAFF. As DNA, the CDR3 is TGTGCCACCAAAACAGGATCGAACACTGAAGCTTTCTTT.

The chain combines TRBV7-9 with TRBJ2-2; perhaps TRBD1 as D (5 bases). The germline CDR1 and CDR2 sequences are SEHNR and FQNEAQ (reference sequence). This CDR3 is 14 amino acids long. Trimming took 5 bases from V and 0 from J, leaving 7 bases between them. CDR3 sequence: CASSPGSNTGELFF. For the CDR3, the DNA is TGTGCCAGCAGCCCAGGGTCGAACACCGGGGAGCTGTTTTTT.

This chain connects TRBV4-1 to TRBJ2-2; D is ambiguous. The CDR3 runs to 15 residues. Trimming removed 0 bases from V and 1 base from J, with 6 bases in between. CDR1 and CDR2 from the germline V gene are MGHRA and YSYEKL. In DNA form, the CDR3 reads TGCGCCAGCAGCCAAGAATTGGTGAACACCGGGGAGCTGTTTTTT. It is translated as CASSQELVNTGELFF.

This clone occurred once. The genes are TRBV4-1 and TRBJ1-6; D possibly corresponds to TRBD1 (5 bases). V was shortened by 6 bases and J by 10 bases, with 13 bases between the two germline ends. CDR1 and CDR2 from the germline V gene are MGHRA and YSYEKL. The CDR3 runs to 13 residues. CDR3 nucleotide sequence: TGCGCCAGCAGTCGACAGCCGGGGTCACCCCTCCACTTT. It encodes CASSRQPGSPLHF.

This rearrangement joins TRBV5-4 to TRBJ1-1, with D perhaps matching TRBD1 (6 bases). Germline CDR1 is SGHNT and CDR2 is YYREEE (reference sequence). This CDR3 contains 16 residues. V lost 3 bases, J lost 0 bases, and 15 bases lay in between. The CDR3 is CASSSKTGDMNTEAFF. The CDR3 coding sequence is TGTGCCAGCAGCTCAAAGACAGGAGATATGAACACTGAAGCTTTCTTT.

The chain has TRBV12-5 and TRBJ1-1; D uncertain. The CDR3 length is 13 residues. The V gene's germline CDR1 is LGHNT and CDR2 FRNRAP. Trimming removed 1 base at V and 4 bases at J, with 7 bases between. The chain's CDR3 is CASGLEVGTEAFF. CDR3 bases: TGTGCTAGTGGTTTGGAAGTGGGCACTGAAGCTTTCTTT.

This chain uses TRBV28 with TRBJ1-5, with 7 bases aligning to TRBD1. Germline values: CDR1 MDHEN, CDR2 SYDVKM. The CDR3 totals 14 residues. V lost 6 bases and J lost 5; bases outside the gene matches: 7. CDR3 in amino acids: CASSPDRAYQPQHF. The CDR3 nucleotides are TGTGCCAGCAGCCCCGACAGGGCATATCAGCCCCAGCATTTT. Full variable domain (rest looked up from reference TRBV28 and TRBJ1-5): DVKVTQSSRYLVKRTGEKVFLECVQDMDHENMFWYRQDPGLGLRLIYFSYDVKMKEKGDIPEGYSVSREKKERFSLILESASTNQTSMYLCASSPDRAYQPQHFGDGTRLSIL.

The chain recombines TRBV25-1 with TRBJ2-3; 8 positions agree with TRBD1. The CDR3 runs to 13 residues. The V gene's germline CDR1 is MGHDK and CDR2 SYGVNS. After removal of 4 bases from V and 10 bases from J, the junction contained 7 bases not matched to a gene. CDR3 sequence: CASSGTGSSSQYF. DNA of the CDR3: TGTGCCAGCAGTGGGACAGGGTCTAGTTCGCAGTATTTT.

The chain couples TRBV4-3 to TRBJ1-4; possibly TRBD1 for D (5 bases). The length of the CDR3 is 17 residues. Germline-derived CDR1 and CDR2 are LGHNA and YSLEER. V gave up 1 base and J gave up 1 base, with 13 bases separating them. The CDR3 region has the DNA TGCGCCAGCAGCCAAGTGGGTGTGGGGGGAACTAATGAAAAACTGTTTTTT. Translating it yields CASSQVGVGGTNEKLFF.

V and J are TRBV7-9 and TRBJ2-7; the match to TRBD2 covers 14 bases. The germline CDR1 and CDR2 sequences are SEHNR and FQNEAQ (reference sequence). Trimming at V came to 5 bases and at J to 5 bases, leaving 8 bases not matched to a gene. The CDR3 is 16 amino acids. The CDR3 protein is CASSPGLAGVVDEQYF. The DNA for the CDR3 is TGTGCCAGCAGCCCGGGACTAGCGGGAGTGGTGGACGAGCAGTACTTC.

For this clone: Just one base apart from a much larger clone, this may be a read error. The V call is TRBV30, the J call TRBJ2-5; 8 nucleotides match TRBD2. Germline V CDR1 and CDR2: GTSNPN, SVGIG (reference sequence). The CDR3 contains 13 residues. The ends lost 6 bases at V and 4 bases at J; junction bases unmatched: 7. This chain's CDR3 is CACSGKRGETQYF. As DNA, the CDR3 is TGTGCCTGTAGCGGGAAGCGAGGAGAGACCCAGTACTTC.